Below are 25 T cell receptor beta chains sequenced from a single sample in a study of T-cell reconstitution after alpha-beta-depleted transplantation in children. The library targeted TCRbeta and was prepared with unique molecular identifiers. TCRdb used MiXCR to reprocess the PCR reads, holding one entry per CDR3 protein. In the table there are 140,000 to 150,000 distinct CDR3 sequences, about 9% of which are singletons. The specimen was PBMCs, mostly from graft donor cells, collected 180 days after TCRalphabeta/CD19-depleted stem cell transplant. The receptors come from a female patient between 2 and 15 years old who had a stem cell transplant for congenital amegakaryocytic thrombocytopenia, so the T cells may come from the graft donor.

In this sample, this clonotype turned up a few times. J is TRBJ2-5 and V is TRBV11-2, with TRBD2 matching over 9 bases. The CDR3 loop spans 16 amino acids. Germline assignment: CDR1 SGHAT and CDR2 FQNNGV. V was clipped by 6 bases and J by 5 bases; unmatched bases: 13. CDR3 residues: CASRSFTSGQGETQYF. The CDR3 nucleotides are TGTGCCAGCAGATCGTTTACTAGCGGGCAGGGGGAGACCCAGTACTTC.

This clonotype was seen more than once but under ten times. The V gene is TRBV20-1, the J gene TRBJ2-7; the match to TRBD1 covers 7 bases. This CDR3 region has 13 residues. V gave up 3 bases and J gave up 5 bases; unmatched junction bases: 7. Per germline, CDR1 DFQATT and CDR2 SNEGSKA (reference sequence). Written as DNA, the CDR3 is TGCAGTGCTAGTACGACAGGGAACCACGAGCAGTACTTC. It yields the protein CSASTTGNHEQYF.

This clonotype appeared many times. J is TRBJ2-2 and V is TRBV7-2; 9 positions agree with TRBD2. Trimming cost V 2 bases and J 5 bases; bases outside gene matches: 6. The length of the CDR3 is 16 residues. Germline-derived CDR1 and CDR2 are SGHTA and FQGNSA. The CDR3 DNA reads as TGTGCCAGCAGCTTATTTGGCGGGAGGGCTACCGGGGAGCTGTTTTTT. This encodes CASSLFGGRATGELFF. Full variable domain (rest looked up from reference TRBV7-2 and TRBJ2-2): GAGVSQSPSNKVTEKGKDVELRCDPISGHTALYWYRQSLGQGLEFLIYFQGNSAPDKSGLPSDRFSAERTGGSVSTLTIQRTQQEDSAVYLCASSLFGGRATGELFFGEGSRLTVL.

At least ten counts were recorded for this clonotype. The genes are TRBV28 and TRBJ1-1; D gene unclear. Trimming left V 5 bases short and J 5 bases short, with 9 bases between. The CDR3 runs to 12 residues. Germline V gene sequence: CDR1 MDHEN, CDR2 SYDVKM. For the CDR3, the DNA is TGTGCCAGCAGTCCACGGCGGACTGAAGCTTTCTTT. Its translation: CASSPRRTEAFF. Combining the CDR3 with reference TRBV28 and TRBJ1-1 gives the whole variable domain DVKVTQSSRYLVKRTGEKVFLECVQDMDHENMFWYRQDPGLGLRLIYFSYDVKMKEKGDIPEGYSVSREKKERFSLILESASTNQTSMYLCASSPRRTEAFFGQGTRLTVV.

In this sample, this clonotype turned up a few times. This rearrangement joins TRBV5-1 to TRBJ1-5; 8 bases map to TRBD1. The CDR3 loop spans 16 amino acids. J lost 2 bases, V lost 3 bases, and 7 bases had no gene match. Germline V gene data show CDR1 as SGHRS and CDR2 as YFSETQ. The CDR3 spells CASSSLPTGGNQPQHF. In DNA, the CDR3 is TGCGCCAGCAGCTCCCTTCCGACAGGGGGCAATCAGCCCCAGCATTTT.

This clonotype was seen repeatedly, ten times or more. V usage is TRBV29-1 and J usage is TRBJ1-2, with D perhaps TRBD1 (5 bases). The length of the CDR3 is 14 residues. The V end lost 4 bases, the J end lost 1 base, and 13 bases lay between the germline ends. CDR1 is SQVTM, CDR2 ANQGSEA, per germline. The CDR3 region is CSVGTSPLNYGYTF. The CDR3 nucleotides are TGCAGCGTTGGGACATCTCCCCTTAACTATGGCTACACCTTC.

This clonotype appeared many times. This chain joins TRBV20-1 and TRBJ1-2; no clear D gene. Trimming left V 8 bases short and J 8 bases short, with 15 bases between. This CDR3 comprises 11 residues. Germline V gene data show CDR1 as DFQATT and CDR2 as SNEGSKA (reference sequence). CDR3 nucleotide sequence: TGCAGTAGTTTGACCCCTTGGGGCTACACCTTC. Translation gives CSSLTPWGYTF.

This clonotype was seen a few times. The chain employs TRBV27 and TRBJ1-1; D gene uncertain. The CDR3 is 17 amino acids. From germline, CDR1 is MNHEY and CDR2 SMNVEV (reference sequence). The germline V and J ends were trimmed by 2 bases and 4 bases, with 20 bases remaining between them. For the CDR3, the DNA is TGTGCCAGCAGTTTAATATGGCCGGCGGAACACGGCACTGAAGCTTTCTTT. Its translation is CASSLIWPAEHGTEAFF.

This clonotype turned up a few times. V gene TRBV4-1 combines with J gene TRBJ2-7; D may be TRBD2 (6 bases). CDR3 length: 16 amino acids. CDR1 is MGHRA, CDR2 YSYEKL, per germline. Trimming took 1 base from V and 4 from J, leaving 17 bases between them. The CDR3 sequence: CASSQGVGGRSYEQYF. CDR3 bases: TGCGCCAGCAGCCAAGGGGTTGGGGGGAGAAGTTACGAGCAGTACTTC.

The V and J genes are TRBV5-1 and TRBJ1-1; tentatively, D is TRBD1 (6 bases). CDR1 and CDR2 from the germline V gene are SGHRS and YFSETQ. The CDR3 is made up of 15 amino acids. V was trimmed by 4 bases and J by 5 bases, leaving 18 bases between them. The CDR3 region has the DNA TGCGCCAGCAGCGAAGCGGGACACCCTTTAACTGAAGCTTTCTTT. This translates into CASSEAGHPLTEAFF.

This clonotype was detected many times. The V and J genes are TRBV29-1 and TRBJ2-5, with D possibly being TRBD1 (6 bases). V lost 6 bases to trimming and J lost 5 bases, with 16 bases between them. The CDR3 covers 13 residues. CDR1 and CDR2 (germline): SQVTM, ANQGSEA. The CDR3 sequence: CSVGLAGVETQYF. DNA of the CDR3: TGCAGCGTGGGCCTGGCAGGGGTTGAGACCCAGTACTTC.

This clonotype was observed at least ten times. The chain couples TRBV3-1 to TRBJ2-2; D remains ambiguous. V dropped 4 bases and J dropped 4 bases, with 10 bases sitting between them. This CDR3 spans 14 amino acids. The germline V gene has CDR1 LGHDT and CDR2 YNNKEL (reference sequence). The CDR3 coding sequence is TGTGCCAGCAGCCCCCTCCGCTCCACCGGGGAGCTGTTTTTT. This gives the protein CASSPLRSTGELFF.

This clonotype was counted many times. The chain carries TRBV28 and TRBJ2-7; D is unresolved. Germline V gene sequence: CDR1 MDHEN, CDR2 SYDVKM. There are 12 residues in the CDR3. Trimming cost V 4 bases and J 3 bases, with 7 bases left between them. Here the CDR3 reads CASSSLDYEQYF. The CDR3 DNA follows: TGTGCCAGCAGTTCACTTGACTACGAGCAGTACTTC.

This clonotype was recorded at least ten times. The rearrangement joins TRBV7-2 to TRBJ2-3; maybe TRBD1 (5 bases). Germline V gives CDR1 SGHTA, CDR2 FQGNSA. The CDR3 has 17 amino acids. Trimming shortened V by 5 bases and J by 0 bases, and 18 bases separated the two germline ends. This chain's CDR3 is CASSVGAVWASTDTQYF. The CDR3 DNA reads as TGTGCCAGCAGCGTAGGGGCGGTATGGGCTAGCACAGATACGCAGTATTTT.

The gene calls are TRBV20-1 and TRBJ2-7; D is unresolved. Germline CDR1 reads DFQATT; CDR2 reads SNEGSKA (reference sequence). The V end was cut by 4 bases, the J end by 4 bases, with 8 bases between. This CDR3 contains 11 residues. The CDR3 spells CSANPRYEQYF. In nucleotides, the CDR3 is TGCAGTGCTAACCCCCGTTACGAGCAGTACTTC.

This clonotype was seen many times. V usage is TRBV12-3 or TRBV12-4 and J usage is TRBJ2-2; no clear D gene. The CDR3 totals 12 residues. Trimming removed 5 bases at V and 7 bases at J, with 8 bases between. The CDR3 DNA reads TGTGCCAGCAGTGACTGGGGCGGGGAGCTGTTTTTT. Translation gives CASSDWGGELFF.

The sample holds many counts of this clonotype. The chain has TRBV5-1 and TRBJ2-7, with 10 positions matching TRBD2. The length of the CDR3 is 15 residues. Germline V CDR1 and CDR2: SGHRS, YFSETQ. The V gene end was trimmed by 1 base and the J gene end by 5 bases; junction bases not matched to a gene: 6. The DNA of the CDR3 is TGCGCCAGCAGCTTGTCCAGCGGGAGGGTACACGAGCAGTACTTC. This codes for CASSLSSGRVHEQYF.

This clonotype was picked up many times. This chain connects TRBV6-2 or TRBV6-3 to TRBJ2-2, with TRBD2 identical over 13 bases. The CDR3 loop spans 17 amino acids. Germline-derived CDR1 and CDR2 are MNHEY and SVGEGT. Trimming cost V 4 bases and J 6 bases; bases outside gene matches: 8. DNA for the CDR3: TGTGCCAGCAGTTCCTCTAGGACTAGCGGGAGCGCCGGGGAGCTGTTTTTT. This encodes CASSSSRTSGSAGELFF.

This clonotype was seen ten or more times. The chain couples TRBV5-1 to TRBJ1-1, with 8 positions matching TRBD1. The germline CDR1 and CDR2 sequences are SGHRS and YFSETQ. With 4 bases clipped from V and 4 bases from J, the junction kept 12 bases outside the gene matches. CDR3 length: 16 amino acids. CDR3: CASSVGQGNFGTEAFF. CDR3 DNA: TGCGCCAGCAGCGTAGGACAGGGCAATTTCGGCACTGAAGCTTTCTTT.

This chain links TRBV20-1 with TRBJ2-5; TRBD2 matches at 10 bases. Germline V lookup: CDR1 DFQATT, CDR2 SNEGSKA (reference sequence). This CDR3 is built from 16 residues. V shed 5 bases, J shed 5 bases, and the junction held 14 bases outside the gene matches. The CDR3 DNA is TGCAGTGCTCCGGGCCTAGCGGGGGCCCCCGGGGAGACCCAGTACTTC. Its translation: CSAPGLAGAPGETQYF.

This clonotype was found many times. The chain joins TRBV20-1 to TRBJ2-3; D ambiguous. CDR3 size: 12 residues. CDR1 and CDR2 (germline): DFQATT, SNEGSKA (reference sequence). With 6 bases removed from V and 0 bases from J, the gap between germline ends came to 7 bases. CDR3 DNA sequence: TGCAGTGCCTCACTCAGCACAGATACGCAGTATTTT. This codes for CSASLSTDTQYF.

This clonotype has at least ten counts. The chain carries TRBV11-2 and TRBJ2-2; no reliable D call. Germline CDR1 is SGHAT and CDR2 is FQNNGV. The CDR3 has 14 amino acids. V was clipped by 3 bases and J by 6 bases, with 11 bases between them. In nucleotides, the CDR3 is TGTGCCAGCAGCTTTGGGGTATCCGCCGGGGAGCTGTTTTTT. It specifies CASSFGVSAGELFF. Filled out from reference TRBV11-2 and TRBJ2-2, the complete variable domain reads EAGVAQSPRYKIIEKRQSVAFWCNPISGHATLYWYQQILGQGPKLLIQFQNNGVVDDSQLPKDRFSAERLKGVDSTLKIQPAKLEDSAVYLCASSFGVSAGELFFGEGSRLTVL.

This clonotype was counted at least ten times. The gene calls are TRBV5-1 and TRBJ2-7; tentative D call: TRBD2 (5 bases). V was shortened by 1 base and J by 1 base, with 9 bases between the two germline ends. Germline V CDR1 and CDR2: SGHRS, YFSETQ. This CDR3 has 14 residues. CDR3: CASSLSPGSYEQYF. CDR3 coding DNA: TGCGCCAGCAGCTTGAGTCCGGGGTCCTACGAGCAGTACTTC.

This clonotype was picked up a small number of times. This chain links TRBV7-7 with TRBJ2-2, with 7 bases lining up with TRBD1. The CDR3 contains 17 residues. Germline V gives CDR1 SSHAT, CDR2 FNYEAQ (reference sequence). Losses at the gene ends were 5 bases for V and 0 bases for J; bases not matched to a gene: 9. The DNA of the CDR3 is TGTGCCAGCAGCCCAAGCCACAGGGGCCCGAACACCGGGGAGCTGTTTTTT. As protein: CASSPSHRGPNTGELFF.

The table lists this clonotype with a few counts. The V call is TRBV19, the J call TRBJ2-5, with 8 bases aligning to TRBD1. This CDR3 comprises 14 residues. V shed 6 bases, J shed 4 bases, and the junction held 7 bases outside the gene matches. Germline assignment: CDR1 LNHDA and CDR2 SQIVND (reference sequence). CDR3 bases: TGTGCCAGTAGCAGGACAGGGTTGGTAGAGACCCAGTACTTC. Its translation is CASSRTGLVETQYF.